Listed here are 30 T cell receptor beta chains from one sample, sequenced in a study of control samples from healthy donors and cancer patients. Sequencing used immunoSEQ multiplex PCR; TCRdb keeps in-frame clones, though not all of them. The sample holds about 130,000 clones, over 75% seen once. The source material was blood. These receptor sequences come from a man aged 45-60 years in good health.

The chain combines TRBV5-1 with TRBJ2-3; 9 positions agree with TRBD1. The length of the CDR3 is 14 residues. Germline lookup yields CDR1 SGHRS and CDR2 YFSETQ. V trimming: 5 bases; J trimming: 5 bases; junction bases outside the gene matches: 6. DNA for the CDR3: TGCGCCAGCAGTCCGGGGACAGGGATAGATACGCAGTATTTT. Protein sequence: CASSPGTGIDTQYF.

The chain employs TRBV9 and TRBJ1-1, with D uncertain. The CDR3 is made up of 14 amino acids. In germline, CDR1 is SGDLS, CDR2 YYNGEE. Trimming cost V 5 bases and J 0 bases, with 11 bases left between them. In DNA form, the CDR3 reads TGTGCCAGCAGTGCCATAGCTATGAACACTGAAGCTTTCTTT. Amino acids: CASSAIAMNTEAFF.

V is TRBV5-1 and J is TRBJ1-2; 9 nucleotides agree with TRBD1. Germline V gives CDR1 SGHRS, CDR2 YFSETQ. The CDR3 is made up of 13 amino acids. With 0 bases clipped from V and 8 bases from J, the junction kept 2 bases outside the gene matches. CDR3 sequence reads: CASSLDRGLGYTF. In DNA, the CDR3 is TGCGCCAGCAGCTTGGACAGGGGGCTCGGCTACACCTTC.

This clone has only a few counts. J is TRBJ2-7 and V is TRBV2, with TRBD1 identical over 9 bases. V lost 1 base to trimming and J lost 4 bases; unmatched junction nucleotides: 5. The CDR3 runs 15 residues. Germline V CDR1 and CDR2: SNHLY, FYNNEI. The CDR3 coding sequence is TGTGCCAGCAGTGAAGGCGGACAGGGGTGGTACGAGCAGTACTTC. Its protein is CASSEGGQGWYEQYF.

The V and J genes are TRBV27 and TRBJ1-6, with no clear D. The CDR3 spans 14 residues. V was trimmed by 5 bases and J by 7 bases, leaving 12 bases between them. Germline-derived CDR1 and CDR2 are MNHEY and SMNVEV (reference sequence). DNA for the CDR3: TGTGCCAGCAGTAAGCCCGGCGGGAATTCACCCCTCCACTTT. Translation gives CASSKPGGNSPLHF.

This chain uses TRBV2 with TRBJ2-1; D call uncertain. Trimming removed 3 bases from V and 0 bases from J, with 9 bases in between. Germline CDR1 SNHLY, CDR2 FYNNEI. The CDR3 is 15 amino acids. CDR3 region: CASSESLSSYNEQFF. CDR3 nucleotide sequence: TGTGCCAGCAGTGAGTCCTTGAGCTCCTACAATGAGCAGTTCTTC. Full variable domain (rest looked up from reference TRBV2 and TRBJ2-1): EPEVTQTPSHQVTQMGQEVILRCVPISNHLYFYWYRQILGQKVEFLVSFYNNEISEKSEIFDDQFSVERPDGSNFTLKIRSTKLEDSAMYFCASSESLSSYNEQFFGPGTRLTVL.

This chain joins TRBV28 and TRBJ1-1, with a weak D call TRBD1 (6 bases). The CDR3 runs to 14 residues. Trimming shortened V by 9 bases and J by 5 bases, and 19 bases separated the two germline ends. CDR1 is MDHEN, CDR2 SYDVKM, per germline. The CDR3 spells CASSGYTGRTEAFF. Here the CDR3 DNA reads TGTGCCAGTTCGGGGTACACAGGGCGAACTGAAGCTTTCTTT.

As to this clone: One junction end does not reproduce the germline sequence, and a read error may be involved. This CDR3 is also generated by other DNA sequences in the sample. The rearrangement links TRBV2 to TRBJ1-5; the D gene is possibly TRBD1 (5 bases). The germline gives CDR1 SNHLY, CDR2 FYNNEI. This CDR3 contains 14 residues. The CDR3 DNA reads as TGTGCCAGCAGGGGGGGAAGGGCTAGCCAGCCTCAGCATTTT. It yields the protein CASRGGRASQPQHF.

The V call is TRBV7-9, the J call TRBJ1-2; D gene unclear. CDR1 SEHNR and CDR2 FQNEAQ come from the germline V gene (reference sequence). The CDR3 extends over 14 amino acids. Trimming cost V 5 bases and J 8 bases, with 18 bases left between them. This CDR3 is CASSRDWGTRGYTF. CDR3 nucleotides: TGTGCCAGCAGCCGGGATTGGGGTACTCGGGGCTACACCTTC.

Written as DNA, the CDR3 is TGTGCCACCTTAACTAGCGGGGGGGCATTTTATGAGCAGTTCTTC. Translating gives CATLTSGGAFYEQFF. This chain uses TRBV7-8 with TRBJ2-1; TRBD2 aligns across 13 bases. V trimming: 10 bases; J trimming: 8 bases; junction bases outside the gene matches: 11. The CDR3 spans 15 residues. Germline V gene sequence: CDR1 SGHVS, CDR2 FQNEAQ.

The chain has TRBV2 and TRBJ1-5, with 7 bases that match TRBD1. The CDR3 has 16 residues. Losses at the gene ends were 8 bases for V and 0 bases for J; bases not matched to a gene: 10. From germline, CDR1 is SNHLY and CDR2 FYNNEI. The CDR3 nucleotides read TGTGCCAGCGGCCCCGGACAGGCGTATAGCAATCAGCCCCAGCATTTT. Its protein product is CASGPGQAYSNQPQHF.

This chain links TRBV11-3 with TRBJ1-1; the D gene is possibly TRBD1 (5 bases). The V gene's germline CDR1 is SGHNT and CDR2 YENEEA. V lost 1 base and J lost 11, with 17 bases in between. The CDR3 covers 14 residues. The CDR3: CASSLAGTLDDAFF. The CDR3 DNA reads as TGTGCCAGCAGCTTAGCCGGGACCCTGGACGACGCTTTCTTT.

This chain uses TRBV12-3 or TRBV12-4 with TRBJ1-2; D gene unclear. V dropped 3 bases and J dropped 8 bases, with 7 bases sitting between them. The CDR3 loop spans 11 amino acids. The CDR3 DNA reads as TGTGCCAGCAGTTTCGGCGGCGGCTACACCTTC. As protein: CASSFGGGYTF.

V and J are TRBV5-1 and TRBJ2-6; 13 bases line up with TRBD2. Trimming cost V 7 bases and J 4 bases; bases outside gene matches: 5. The CDR3 loop spans 16 amino acids. Germline loops: CDR1 SGHRS, CDR2 YFSETQ. The CDR3, as DNA: TGCGCCAGCTCTACTAGCGGGGGGGCCGGGGCCAACGTCCTGACTTTC. It is translated as CASSTSGGAGANVLTF.

V usage is TRBV3-1 (or the pseudogene TRBV3-2) and J usage is TRBJ2-7; D may be TRBD1 or TRBD2 (5 bases each). Germline V gene sequence: CDR1 LGHDT, CDR2 YNNKEL (reference sequence). The CDR3 totals 15 residues. The V and J ends lost 4 bases and 0 bases respectively, with 13 bases between them. The CDR3 loop is CASSRGRTSSYEQYF. The CDR3, as DNA: TGTGCCAGCAGCCGGGGACGAACAAGCTCCTACGAGCAGTACTTC.

The chain employs TRBV20-1 and TRBJ2-3, with 9 nucleotides matching TRBD2. The germline CDR1 and CDR2 sequences are DFQATT and SNEGSKA (reference sequence). The CDR3 extends over 16 amino acids. With 5 bases clipped from V and 4 bases from J, the junction kept 13 bases outside the gene matches. As DNA, the CDR3 is TGCAGTGCTGGTGCCTTTGCGGGGGGGCGGGCAGATACGCAGTATTTT. Its protein is CSAGAFAGGRADTQYF.

The chain has TRBV6-5 and TRBJ2-5, with unresolved D. CDR3 length equals 14 residues. V was shortened by 0 bases and J by 5 bases, with 10 bases between the two germline ends. Germline V gene lookup returns CDR1 MNHEY and CDR2 SVGAGI. The chain's CDR3 is CASSYSLGYETQYF. The CDR3 DNA sequence: TGTGCCAGCAGTTACTCGTTGGGGTACGAGACCCAGTACTTC.

The chain has TRBV18 and TRBJ1-5, with D uncertain. Trimming pared 1 base from V and 0 bases from J, leaving 10 bases between. Germline CDR1 KGHSH, CDR2 LQKENI. The CDR3 runs to 16 residues. The CDR3, as DNA: TGTGCCAGCTCACCACTCTCGGTGAATAGCAATCAGCCCCAGCATTTT. It is translated as CASSPLSVNSNQPQHF.

The chain couples TRBV5-1 to TRBJ1-4, with TRBD1 matching 8 bases. This CDR3 comprises 15 residues. Losses at the gene ends were 4 bases for V and 3 bases for J; bases not matched to a gene: 5. Germline CDR1 is SGHRS and CDR2 is YFSETQ. The CDR3 DNA sequence: TGCGCCAGCAGCGATCAGGGGGCTTCTAATGAAAAACTGTTTTTT. This gives the protein CASSDQGASNEKLFF.

The chain uses TRBV2 and TRBJ1-1, with D possibly matching TRBD1 (5 bases). Between the trimmed V and J ends, which lost 7 bases and 1 base, there was a span of 13 bases. Germline V gene data show CDR1 as SNHLY and CDR2 as FYNNEI. The CDR3 sequence is 14 residues long. The CDR3 bases are TGTGCCAGCACCCCGGGGGAAACGAACACTGAAGCTTTCTTT. It yields the protein CASTPGETNTEAFF.

This clone was detected once. This chain connects TRBV5-1 to TRBJ1-3; a weak D match, TRBD1 (5 bases). Trimming left V 0 bases short and J 2 bases short, with 6 bases between. The CDR3 sequence is 14 residues long. The germline V gene has CDR1 SGHRS and CDR2 YFSETQ. CDR3 sequence: CASSLGGAGNTIYF. In DNA form, the CDR3 reads TGCGCCAGCAGCTTGGGAGGGGCTGGAAACACCATATATTTT.

The chain joins TRBV5-4 to TRBJ2-5; D is uncertain. Germline V gene data show CDR1 as SGHNT and CDR2 as YYREEE (reference sequence). The CDR3 consists of 13 residues. Trimming removed 0 bases at V and 3 bases at J, with 6 bases between. In nucleotides, the CDR3 is TGTGCCAGCAGCTTGGAGGCGGAAGAGACCCAGTACTTC. Encoded protein: CASSLEAEETQYF. The entire variable domain, with the rest obtained from reference TRBV5-4 and TRBJ2-5, is as follows: ETGVTQSPTHLIKTRGQQVTLRCSSQSGHNTVSWYQQALGQGPQFIFQYYREEENGRGNFPPRFSGLQFPNYSSELNVNALELDDSALYLCASSLEAEETQYFGPGTRLLVL.

The CDR3: CASSDRGTNYGYTF. Here the CDR3 DNA reads TGTGCCAGCAGTGATCGGGGGACTAACTATGGCTACACCTTC. The V gene is TRBV6-1, the J gene TRBJ1-2, with D possibly being TRBD1 (5 bases). The CDR3 loop spans 14 amino acids. V was clipped by 3 bases and J by 0 bases, with 8 bases between them. Germline CDR1 is MNHNS and CDR2 is SASEGT.

The genes are TRBV20-1 and TRBJ2-7, with D perhaps TRBD1 or TRBD2 (5 bases each). The CDR3 consists of 11 residues. The V gene's germline CDR1 is DFQATT and CDR2 SNEGSKA (reference sequence). The V and J ends lost 3 bases and 6 bases respectively, with 9 bases between them. The CDR3 protein is CSASWGFEQYF. The CDR3 DNA is TGCAGTGCTAGTTGGGGGTTCGAGCAGTACTTC.

The rearrangement links TRBV5-5 to TRBJ1-2; 9 bases map to TRBD1. The germline gives CDR1 SGHKS, CDR2 YYEKEE (reference sequence). The CDR3 is made up of 14 amino acids. V shed 4 bases and J 10 bases; nucleotides not matched to a gene: 11. Here the CDR3 reads CASSLGSQGALYTF. CDR3 in DNA: TGTGCCAGCAGCCTGGGGTCACAGGGGGCGCTCTACACCTTC.

This chain joins TRBV24-1 and TRBJ2-6; TRBD2 agrees at 7 bases. In germline, CDR1 is KGHDR, CDR2 SFDVKD. This CDR3 contains 16 residues. V shed 3 bases and J 2 bases; nucleotides not matched to a gene: 3. The CDR3 spells CATSDERGTGANVLTF. Here the CDR3 DNA reads TGTGCCACCAGTGATGAGCGGGGAACTGGGGCCAACGTCCTGACTTTC.

The CDR3: CASSFPSEGEQFF. In nucleotides, the CDR3 is TGTGCCAGCAGCTTCCCTAGCGAAGGTGAGCAGTTCTTC. J is TRBJ2-1 and V is TRBV5-6, with a tentative D call TRBD2 (6 bases). The length of the CDR3 is 13 residues. With 2 bases removed from V and 9 bases from J, the gap between germline ends came to 12 bases. The germline CDR1 and CDR2 sequences are SGHDT and YYEEEE.

This clone was seen only a few times. The V and J genes are TRBV6-5 and TRBJ2-5, with 9 bases matching TRBD2. This CDR3 region has 14 residues. Germline CDR1 MNHEY, CDR2 SVGAGI. The junction had 11 bases not matched to a gene; V was cut back by 11 bases and J by 4 bases. CDR3 DNA: TGTGCCTCCGCGCGGGGGGGGACTCGAGAGACCCAGTACTTC. The encoded protein is CASARGGTRETQYF.

The V call is TRBV5-5, the J call TRBJ2-2; D is unclear. V lost 4 bases to trimming and J lost 0 bases, with 10 bases between them. In germline, CDR1 is SGHKS, CDR2 YYEKEE (reference sequence). This CDR3 comprises 15 residues. This chain's CDR3 is CASSNRATNTGELFF. As DNA, the CDR3 is TGTGCCAGCAGCAACCGGGCTACGAACACCGGGGAGCTGTTTTTT.

This sequence joins TRBV15 and TRBJ2-5, with TRBD2 matching 12 bases. V dropped 3 bases and J dropped 3; count of bases not matched to a gene: 5. This CDR3 spans 16 amino acids. From germline, CDR1 is LNHNV and CDR2 YYDKDF (reference sequence). CDR3 sequence reads: CATSSASGGAEETQYF. CDR3 DNA: TGTGCCACCAGCAGCGCTAGCGGGGGGGCGGAAGAGACCCAGTACTTC.